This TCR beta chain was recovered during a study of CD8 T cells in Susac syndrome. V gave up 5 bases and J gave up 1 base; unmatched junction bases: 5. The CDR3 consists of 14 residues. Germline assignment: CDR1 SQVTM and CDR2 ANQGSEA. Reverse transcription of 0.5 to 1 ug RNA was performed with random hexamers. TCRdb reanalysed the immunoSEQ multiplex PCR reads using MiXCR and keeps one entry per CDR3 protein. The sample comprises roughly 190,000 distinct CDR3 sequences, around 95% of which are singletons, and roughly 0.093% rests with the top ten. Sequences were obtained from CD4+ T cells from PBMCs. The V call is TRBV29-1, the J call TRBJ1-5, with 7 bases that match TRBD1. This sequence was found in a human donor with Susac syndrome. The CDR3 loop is CSVSLQGSNQPQHF. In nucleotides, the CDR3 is TGCAGCGTTTCCTTACAGGGGAGCAATCAGCCCCAGCATTTT.